This section outlines one T cell receptor (beta chain) sequence together with its context. Its antigen is currently unknown. The CDR3 sequence is 14 residues long. Germline V gene lookup returns CDR1 SGHRS and CDR2 YFSETQ. V shed 8 bases, J shed 7 bases, and the junction held 10 bases outside the gene matches. Healthy bone marrow donors supplied every sample. Donors had nominal health at sampling but likely had unrecorded immune exposures. This specimen comes from a study of cytomegalovirus exposure and HLA in healthy donors. About the research overall: Within the Caucasian-associated ancestry cluster were roughly 79% of the approximately 400 genotyped donors.

PCR employed 60 Vbeta and 13 Jbeta primers. Only in-frame clones appear in the TCRdb table, and some are missing; sequencing was by immunoSEQ multiplex PCR. The sample lists some 130,000 clones, around 79% seen once, with 5% to 8.5% in the top ten. Regarding the study as a whole: Most likely, a cluster of highly shared sequence variants arose as a sequencing artifact.

This chain links TRBV5-1 with TRBJ1-2, with TRBD1 identical over 11 bases. The sequencing input was PBMCs. This receptor was identified in a man between 35 and 55 years old in good health and CMV-seropositive. The CDR3: CASAPGQGGGGYTF. Here the CDR3 DNA reads TGCGCCAGTGCTCCGGGACAGGGGGGAGGTGGCTACACCTTC.